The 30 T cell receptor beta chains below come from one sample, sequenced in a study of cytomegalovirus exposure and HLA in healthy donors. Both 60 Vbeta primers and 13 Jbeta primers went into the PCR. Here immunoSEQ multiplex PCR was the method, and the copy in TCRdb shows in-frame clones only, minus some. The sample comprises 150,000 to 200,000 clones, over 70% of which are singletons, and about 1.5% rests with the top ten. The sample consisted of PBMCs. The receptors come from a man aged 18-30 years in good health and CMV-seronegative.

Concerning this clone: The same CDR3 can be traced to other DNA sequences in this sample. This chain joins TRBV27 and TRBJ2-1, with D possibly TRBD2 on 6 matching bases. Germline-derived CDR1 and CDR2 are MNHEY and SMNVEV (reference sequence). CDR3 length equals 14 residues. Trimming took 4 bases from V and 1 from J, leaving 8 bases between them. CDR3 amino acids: CASSSGGSYNEQFF. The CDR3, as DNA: TGTGCCAGCAGTTCCGGGGGTTCCTACAATGAGCAGTTCTTC.

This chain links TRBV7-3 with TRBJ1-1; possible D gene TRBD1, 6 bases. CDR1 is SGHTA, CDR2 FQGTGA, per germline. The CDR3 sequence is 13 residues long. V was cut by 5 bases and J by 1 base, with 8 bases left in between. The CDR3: CASSLTGNTEAFF. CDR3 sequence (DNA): TGTGCCAGCAGCCTGACAGGGAACACTGAAGCTTTCTTT.

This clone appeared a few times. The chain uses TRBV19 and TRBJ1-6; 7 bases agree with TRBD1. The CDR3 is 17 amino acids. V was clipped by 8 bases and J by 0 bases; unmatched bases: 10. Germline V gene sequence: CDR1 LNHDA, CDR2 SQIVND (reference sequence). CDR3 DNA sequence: TGTGCCAGTGGAGGGGGCCTCCAAAGCTCCTATAATTCACCCCTCCACTTT. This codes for CASGGGLQSSYNSPLHF.

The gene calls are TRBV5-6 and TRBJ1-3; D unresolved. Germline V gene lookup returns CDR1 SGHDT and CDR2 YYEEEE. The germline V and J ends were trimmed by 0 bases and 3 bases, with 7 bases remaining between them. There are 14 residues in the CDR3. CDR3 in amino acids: CASSLDEGGNTIYF. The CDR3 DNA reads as TGTGCCAGCAGCTTGGACGAGGGTGGAAACACCATATATTTT.

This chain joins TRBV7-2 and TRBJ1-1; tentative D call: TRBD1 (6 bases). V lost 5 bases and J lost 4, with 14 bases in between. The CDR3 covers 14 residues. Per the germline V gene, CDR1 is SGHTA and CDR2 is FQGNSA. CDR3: CASSLQGSTTEAFF. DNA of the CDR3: TGTGCCAGCAGCCTACAGGGTTCGACCACTGAAGCTTTCTTT.

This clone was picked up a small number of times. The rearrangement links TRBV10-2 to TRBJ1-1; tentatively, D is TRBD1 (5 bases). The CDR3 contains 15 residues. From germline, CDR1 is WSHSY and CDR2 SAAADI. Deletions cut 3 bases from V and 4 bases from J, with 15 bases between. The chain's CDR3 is CASSERQGRGTEAFF. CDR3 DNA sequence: TGCGCCAGCAGTGAACGGCAGGGAAGAGGCACTGAAGCTTTCTTT.

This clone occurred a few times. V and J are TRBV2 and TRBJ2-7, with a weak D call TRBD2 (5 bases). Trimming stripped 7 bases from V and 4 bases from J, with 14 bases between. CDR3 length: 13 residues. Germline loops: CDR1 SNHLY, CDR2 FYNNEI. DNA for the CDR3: TGTGCCAGCAAACGCCAGACTAATTACGAGCAGTACTTC. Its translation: CASKRQTNYEQYF.

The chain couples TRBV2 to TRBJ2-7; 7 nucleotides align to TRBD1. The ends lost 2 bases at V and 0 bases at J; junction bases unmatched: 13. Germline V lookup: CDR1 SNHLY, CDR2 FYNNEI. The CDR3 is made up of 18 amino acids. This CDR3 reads CASSERGTAWMSSYEQYF. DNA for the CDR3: TGTGCCAGCAGTGAAAGGGGGACAGCCTGGATGAGCTCCTACGAGCAGTACTTC.

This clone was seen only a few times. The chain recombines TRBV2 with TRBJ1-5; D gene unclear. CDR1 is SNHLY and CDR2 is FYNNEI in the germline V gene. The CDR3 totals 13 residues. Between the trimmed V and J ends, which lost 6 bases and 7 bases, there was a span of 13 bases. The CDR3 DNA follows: TGTGCCAGCAGGGGCGCCTCGGGGCAGCCCCAGCATTTT. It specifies CASRGASGQPQHF. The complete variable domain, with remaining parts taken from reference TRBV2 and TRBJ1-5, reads EPEVTQTPSHQVTQMGQEVILRCVPISNHLYFYWYRQILGQKVEFLVSFYNNEISEKSEIFDDQFSVERPDGSNFTLKIRSTKLEDSAMYFCASRGASGQPQHFGDGTRLSIL.

CDR3 DNA sequence: TGTGCCAGCAGTTACGGCCGGGGGGCCCATAATTCACCCCTCCACTTT. This codes for CASSYGRGAHNSPLHF. The chain uses TRBV6-5 and TRBJ1-6; D is perhaps TRBD1 (6 bases). This CDR3 is built from 16 residues. Germline V gene data show CDR1 as MNHEY and CDR2 as SVGAGI. Trimming stripped 2 bases from V and 5 bases from J, with 13 bases between.

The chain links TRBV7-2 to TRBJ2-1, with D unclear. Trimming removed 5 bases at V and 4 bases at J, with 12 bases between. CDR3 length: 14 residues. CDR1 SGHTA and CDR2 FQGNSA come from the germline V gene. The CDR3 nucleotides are TGTGCCAGCAGCATCCGCCTAGGATACAATGAGCAGTTCTTC. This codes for CASSIRLGYNEQFF.

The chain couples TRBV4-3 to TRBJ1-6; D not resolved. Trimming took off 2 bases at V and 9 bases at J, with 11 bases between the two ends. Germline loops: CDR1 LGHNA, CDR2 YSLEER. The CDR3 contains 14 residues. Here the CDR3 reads CASSQRPLGSPLHF. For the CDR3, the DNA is TGCGCCAGCAGCCAACGACCCCTAGGTTCACCCCTCCACTTT.

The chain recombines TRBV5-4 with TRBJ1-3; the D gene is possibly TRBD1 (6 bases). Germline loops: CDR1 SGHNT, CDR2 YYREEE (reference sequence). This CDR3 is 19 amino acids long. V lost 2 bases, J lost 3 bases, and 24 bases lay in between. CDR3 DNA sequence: TGTGCCAGCAGCTTAAGTGGGGGCAGGGGAAGACAAGGTGGAAACACCATATATTTT. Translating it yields CASSLSGGRGRQGGNTIYF.

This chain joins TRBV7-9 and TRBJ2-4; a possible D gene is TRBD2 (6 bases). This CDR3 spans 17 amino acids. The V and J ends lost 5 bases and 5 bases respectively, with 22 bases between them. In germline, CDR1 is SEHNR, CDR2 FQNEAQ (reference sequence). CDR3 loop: CASSPLQRGALENIQYF. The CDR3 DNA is TGTGCCAGCAGCCCCCTTCAACGCGGGGCTTTGGAAAACATTCAGTACTTC.

The CDR3 region is CASSTGTTSSYNEQFF. In nucleotides, the CDR3 is TGTGCCAGTAGTACCGGGACTACGAGCTCCTACAATGAGCAGTTCTTC. This chain links TRBV19 with TRBJ2-1; 7 bases are shared with TRBD2. The J segment lost 0 bases and the V segment lost 4 bases, leaving 6 bases of the junction unmatched. Per the germline V gene, CDR1 is LNHDA and CDR2 is SQIVND (reference sequence). This CDR3 region has 16 residues.

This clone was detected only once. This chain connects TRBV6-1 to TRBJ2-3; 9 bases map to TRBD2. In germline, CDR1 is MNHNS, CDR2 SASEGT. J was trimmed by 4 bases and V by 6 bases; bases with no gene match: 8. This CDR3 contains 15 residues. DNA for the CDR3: TGTGCCAGCAGAACCACGCTAGCGGGGTCAGATACGCAGTATTTT. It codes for CASRTTLAGSDTQYF.

This CDR3 reads CASRHRQREVYNEQFF. Written as DNA, the CDR3 is TGTGCCAGCAGACATCGACAGAGAGAGGTCTACAATGAGCAGTTCTTC. This sequence joins TRBV6-6 and TRBJ2-1, with a possible D match to TRBD1 (5 bases). V was trimmed by 6 bases and J by 3 bases, leaving 18 bases between them. Germline CDR1 reads MNHNY; CDR2 reads SVGAGI (reference sequence). The CDR3 is 16 residues long.

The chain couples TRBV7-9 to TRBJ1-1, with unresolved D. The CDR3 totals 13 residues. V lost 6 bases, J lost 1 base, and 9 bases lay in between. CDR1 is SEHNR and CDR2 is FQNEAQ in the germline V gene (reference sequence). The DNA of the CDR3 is TGTGCCAGCAGTCGGGGAAGGAACACTGAAGCTTTCTTT. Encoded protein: CASSRGRNTEAFF.

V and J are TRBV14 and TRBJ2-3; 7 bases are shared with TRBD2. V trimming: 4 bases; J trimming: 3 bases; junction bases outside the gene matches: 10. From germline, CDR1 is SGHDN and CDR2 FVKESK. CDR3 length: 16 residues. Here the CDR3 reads CASSLKRAGVTDTQYF. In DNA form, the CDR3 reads TGTGCCAGCAGCCTTAAAAGGGCGGGAGTAACAGATACGCAGTATTTT. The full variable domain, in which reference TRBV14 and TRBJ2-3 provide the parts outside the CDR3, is EAGVTQFPSHSVIEKGQTVTLRCDPISGHDNLYWYRRVMGKEIKFLLHFVKESKQDESGMPNNRFLAERTGGTYSTLKVQPAELEDSGVYFCASSLKRAGVTDTQYFGPGTRLTVL.

As DNA, the CDR3 is TGTGCCATCAGTGAGTACCAGGGGGCCCACGAGCAGTACTTC. This codes for CAISEYQGAHEQYF. V gene TRBV10-3 combines with J gene TRBJ2-7; 8 bases align to TRBD1. V dropped 1 base and J dropped 5; count of bases not matched to a gene: 4. Germline V lookup: CDR1 ENHRY, CDR2 SYGVKD. The CDR3 contains 14 residues.

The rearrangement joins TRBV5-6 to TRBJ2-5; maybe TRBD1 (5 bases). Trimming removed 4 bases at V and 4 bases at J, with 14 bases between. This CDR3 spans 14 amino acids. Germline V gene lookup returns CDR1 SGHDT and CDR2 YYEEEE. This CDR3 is CASSMGIRVETQYF. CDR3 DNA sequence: TGTGCCAGCAGCATGGGAATCAGGGTAGAGACCCAGTACTTC.

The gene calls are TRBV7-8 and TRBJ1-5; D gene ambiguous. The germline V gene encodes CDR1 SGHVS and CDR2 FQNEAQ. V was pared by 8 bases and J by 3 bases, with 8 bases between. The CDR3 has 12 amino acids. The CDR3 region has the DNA TGTGCCAGCGGCACGCTCAATCAGCCCCAGCATTTT. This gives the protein CASGTLNQPQHF.

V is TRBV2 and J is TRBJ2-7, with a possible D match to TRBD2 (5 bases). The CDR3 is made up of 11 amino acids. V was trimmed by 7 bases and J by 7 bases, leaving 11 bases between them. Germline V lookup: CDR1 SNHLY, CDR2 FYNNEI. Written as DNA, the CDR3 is TGTGCCAGCATCAGATCGGGGGAGCAGTACTTC. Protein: CASIRSGEQYF.

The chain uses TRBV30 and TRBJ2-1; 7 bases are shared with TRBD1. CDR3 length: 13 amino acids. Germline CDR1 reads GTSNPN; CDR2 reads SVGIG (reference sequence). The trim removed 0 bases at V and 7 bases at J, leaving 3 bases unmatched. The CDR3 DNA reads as TGTGCCTGGAGTGTCCAGGGGGTAAATGAGCAGTTCTTC. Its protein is CAWSVQGVNEQFF.

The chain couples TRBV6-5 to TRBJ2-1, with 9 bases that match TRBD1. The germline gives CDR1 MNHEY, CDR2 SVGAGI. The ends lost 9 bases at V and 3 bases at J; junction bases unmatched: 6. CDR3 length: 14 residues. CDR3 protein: CASSRDRVYNEQFF. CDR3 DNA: TGTGCCAGTTCCCGGGACAGGGTCTACAATGAGCAGTTCTTC.

As DNA, the CDR3 is TGTGCCAGCAGCCAGGAAGCAGGGGGCACAGATACGCAGTATTTT. Amino acid sequence: CASSQEAGGTDTQYF. The chain joins TRBV4-2 to TRBJ2-3; a possible D gene is TRBD1 (6 bases). V gave up 3 bases and J gave up 1 base, with 11 bases separating them. The CDR3 loop spans 15 amino acids. Germline values: CDR1 LGHNA, CDR2 YNFKEQ.

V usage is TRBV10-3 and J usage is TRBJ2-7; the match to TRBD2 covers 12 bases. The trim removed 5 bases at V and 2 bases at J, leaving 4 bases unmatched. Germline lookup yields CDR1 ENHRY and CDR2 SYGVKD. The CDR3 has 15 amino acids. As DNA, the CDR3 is TGTGCCATCAGTAGACTAGCGGGGGCCACCTACGAGCAGTACTTC. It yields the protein CAISRLAGATYEQYF.

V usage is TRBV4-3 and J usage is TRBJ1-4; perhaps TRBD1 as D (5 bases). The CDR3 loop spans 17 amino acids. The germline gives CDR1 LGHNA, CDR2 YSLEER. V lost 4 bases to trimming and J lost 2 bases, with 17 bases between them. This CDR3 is CASSRQTSVRTNEKLFF. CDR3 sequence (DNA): TGCGCCAGCAGCCGACAGACAAGCGTTAGGACTAATGAAAAACTGTTTTTT.

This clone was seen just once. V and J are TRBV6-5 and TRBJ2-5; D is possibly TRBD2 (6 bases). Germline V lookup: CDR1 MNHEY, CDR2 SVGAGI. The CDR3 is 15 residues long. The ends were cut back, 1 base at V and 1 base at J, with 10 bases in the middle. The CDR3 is CASSYYGTGQETQYF. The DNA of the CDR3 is TGTGCCAGCAGTTACTACGGGACTGGCCAAGAGACCCAGTACTTC.

CDR3 sequence (DNA): TGTGCCAGCAGCTCATCAGTCCTTTTGTATGGCTACACCTTC. Its protein product is CASSSSVLLYGYTF. The chain joins TRBV7-9 to TRBJ1-2, with D hard to call. This CDR3 is built from 14 residues. Germline V lookup: CDR1 SEHNR, CDR2 FQNEAQ (reference sequence). Trimming pared 4 bases from V and 5 bases from J, leaving 14 bases between. Full variable domain (missing parts from reference TRBV7-9 and TRBJ1-2): DTGVSQNPRHKITKRGQNVTFRCDPISEHNRLYWYRQTLGQGPEFLTYFQNEAQLEKSRLLSDRFSAERPKGSFSTLEIQRTEQGDSAMYLCASSSSVLLYGYTFGSGTRLTVV.